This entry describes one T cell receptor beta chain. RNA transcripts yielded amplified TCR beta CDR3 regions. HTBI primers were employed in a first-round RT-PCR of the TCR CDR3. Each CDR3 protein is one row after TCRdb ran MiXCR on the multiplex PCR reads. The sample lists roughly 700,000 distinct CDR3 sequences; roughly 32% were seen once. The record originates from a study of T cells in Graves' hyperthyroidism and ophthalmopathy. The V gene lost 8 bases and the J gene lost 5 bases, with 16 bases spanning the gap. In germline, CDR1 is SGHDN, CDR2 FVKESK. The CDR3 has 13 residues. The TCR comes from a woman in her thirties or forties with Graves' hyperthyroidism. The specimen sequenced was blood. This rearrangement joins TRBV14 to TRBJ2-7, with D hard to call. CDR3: CASSRAPDDEQYF. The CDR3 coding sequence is TGTGCCAGCTCAAGGGCCCCTGACGACGAGCAGTACTTC.